The TCR beta chain under discussion was sequenced for a study of early T cells in non-severe SARS-CoV-2 infection. Per germline, CDR1 KGHDR and CDR2 SFDVKD. V was cut by 5 bases and J by 7 bases, with 13 bases left in between. There are 13 residues in the CDR3. Each CDR3 protein gets one entry after TCRdb re-called the 5' RACE reads with MiXCR. The table has 77,000 or so distinct CDR3 sequences, more than 14% seen once. The chain has TRBV24-1 and TRBJ2-5, with D unresolved. The source material was whole blood, sampled at baseline. This TCR derives from an adult who was a healthcare worker with PCR-confirmed SARS-CoV-2 infection or an uninfected control (not recorded which). The CDR3 reads CATSAPSIGTQYF. The CDR3, as DNA: TGTGCCACCAGTGCCCCAAGTATAGGGACCCAGTACTTC.